Below, 11 T cell receptor beta chains from the same sample are listed, as sequenced in a study of blood T cell repertoires in COVID-19. Sequencing used immunoSEQ multiplex PCR; TCRdb keeps in-frame clones, though not all of them. The sample holds around 60,000 clones; around 87% are singletons and the top ten take 10% to 15%. The sequenced sample was peripheral blood. The receptors here all came from a man aged 55 to 70 with active COVID-19.

The chain is built from TRBV6-4 and TRBJ2-1; no definite D call. The germline gives CDR1 MRHNA, CDR2 SNTAGT. Trimming took off 2 bases at V and 2 bases at J, with 13 bases between the two ends. CDR3 length: 16 residues. The CDR3 DNA is TGTGCCAGCAGTGACGAGACTTCTCTGACCTACAATGAGCAGTTCTTC. Translating it yields CASSDETSLTYNEQFF.

J is TRBJ1-2 and V is TRBV4-2, with D possibly being TRBD1 (5 bases). Trimming removed 4 bases at V and 4 bases at J, with 16 bases between. The CDR3 consists of 15 residues. Germline CDR1 reads LGHNA; CDR2 reads YNFKEQ. The CDR3 spells CASSLQDRTPYGYTF. The CDR3 coding sequence is TGTGCCAGCAGCCTACAGGATCGGACCCCCTATGGCTACACCTTC.

This clone was observed a few times. The chain uses TRBV9 and TRBJ2-1; 10 nucleotides line up with TRBD2. V was pared by 3 bases and J by 4 bases, with 4 bases of the junction left unmatched. Germline V lookup: CDR1 SGDLS, CDR2 YYNGEE. The CDR3 loop spans 15 amino acids. CDR3 bases: TGTGCCAGCAGCGCTAGCGGGAGTCAATACAATGAGCAGTTCTTC. Amino acid sequence: CASSASGSQYNEQFF.

The chain joins TRBV5-1 to TRBJ2-6, with D possibly TRBD1 on 5 matching bases. CDR1 is SGHRS, CDR2 YFSETQ, per germline. Trimming cost V 6 bases and J 1 base, with 23 bases left between them. This CDR3 is built from 19 residues. This CDR3 is CASTFRLVGDRSGANVLTF. CDR3 nucleotides: TGCGCCAGCACCTTCCGATTGGTCGGTGACAGATCTGGGGCCAACGTCCTGACTTTC. Together with reference TRBV5-1 and TRBJ2-6, the CDR3 gives the full variable domain: KAGVTQTPRYLIKTRGQQVTLSCSPISGHRSVSWYQQTPGQGLQFLFEYFSETQRNKGNFPGRFSGRQFSNSRSEMNVSTLELGDSALYLCASTFRLVGDRSGANVLTFGAGSRLTVL.

CDR3 loop: CATSRPGQGRNEQFF. Here the CDR3 DNA reads TGTGCCACCAGCAGACCGGGACAGGGTCGAAATGAGCAGTTCTTC. The genes are TRBV15 and TRBJ2-1; TRBD1 agrees at 9 bases. After removal of 2 bases from V and 7 bases from J, the junction contained 6 bases not matched to a gene. Germline CDR1 reads LNHNV; CDR2 reads YYDKDF (reference sequence). The CDR3 is made up of 15 amino acids.

In this sample, this clone turned up once. The chain is built from TRBV27 and TRBJ2-7, with 8 positions matching TRBD1. The CDR3 covers 15 residues. Germline V gene lookup returns CDR1 MNHEY and CDR2 SMNVEV (reference sequence). The V gene end was trimmed by 3 bases and the J gene end by 5 bases; junction bases not matched to a gene: 9. CDR3 sequence (DNA): TGTGCCAGCAGTTTCAGGGGGCGGCGGTCCCACGAGCAGTACTTC. It is translated as CASSFRGRRSHEQYF.

This chain connects TRBV30 to TRBJ1-2; a weak D match, TRBD1 (5 bases). The germline V gene encodes CDR1 GTSNPN and CDR2 SVGIG (reference sequence). V was pared by 0 bases and J by 4 bases, with 21 bases between. The CDR3 totals 17 residues. The CDR3 region is CAWSVGWGRGGGYGYTF. The CDR3 nucleotides are TGTGCCTGGAGTGTAGGATGGGGACGGGGAGGCGGCTATGGCTACACCTTC.

V and J are TRBV18 and TRBJ2-5; 7 bases line up with TRBD2. Germline CDR1 and CDR2: KGHSH and LQKENI. The CDR3 has 14 residues. Germline trimming cut 6 bases from V and 6 bases from J; bases unmatched to any gene: 10. CDR3 amino acids: CASSPASGEKTQYF. The CDR3 DNA reads TGTGCCAGCTCCCCTGCTAGCGGTGAAAAGACCCAGTACTTC.

V usage is TRBV7-9 and J usage is TRBJ2-2, with 16 bases aligning to TRBD2. The germline V gene encodes CDR1 SEHNR and CDR2 FQNEAQ (reference sequence). The trim removed 4 bases at V and 7 bases at J, leaving 9 bases unmatched. The CDR3 runs 18 residues. In DNA, the CDR3 is TGTGCCAGCAGCTCGACCGGGACTAGCGGGGGGGCGAGCGGGGAGCTGTTTTTT. As protein: CASSSTGTSGGASGELFF.

The CDR3 sequence: CASSGTSGRAANYNEQFF. CDR3 sequence (DNA): TGTGCCAGCAGCGGGACTAGCGGGAGGGCTGCCAACTACAATGAGCAGTTCTTC. The chain couples TRBV7-2 to TRBJ2-1; the match to TRBD2 covers 16 bases. The CDR3 contains 18 residues. The ends lost 5 bases at V and 3 bases at J; junction bases unmatched: 7. Germline values: CDR1 SGHTA, CDR2 FQGNSA.

The rearrangement joins TRBV6-5 to TRBJ2-7; D gene ambiguous. The CDR3 consists of 15 residues. CDR1 is MNHEY and CDR2 is SVGAGI in the germline V gene. Trimming took off 7 bases at V and 3 bases at J, with 19 bases between the two ends. The CDR3 DNA reads as TGTGCCAGCATTACCCGAATCAGACACAACTACGAGCAGTACTTC. This codes for CASITRIRHNYEQYF.